These 28 T cell receptor beta chains originate from one sample sequenced in a study of blood T cell repertoires in COVID-19. Produced via immunoSEQ multiplex PCR; TCRdb's table is partial and in-frame only. The sample includes around 120,000 clones, 60% to 85% seen only once; the top ten take about 0.84%. Sample: peripheral blood. Receptors originate from a human donor with acute or convalescent COVID-19. The donor label of this sample is uncertain.

This clone was seen a few times. This chain connects TRBV9 to TRBJ1-4; TRBD1 matches 7 bases. Germline lookup yields CDR1 SGDLS and CDR2 YYNGEE. After removal of 0 bases from V and 3 bases from J, the junction contained 8 bases not matched to a gene. This CDR3 has 17 amino acids. This chain's CDR3 is CASSVGPTGMANEKLFF. In nucleotides, the CDR3 is TGTGCCAGCAGCGTAGGGCCGACAGGGATGGCTAATGAAAAACTGTTTTTT.

This clone was seen a handful of times. J is TRBJ1-4 and V is TRBV7-9, with D unresolved. The CDR3 is made up of 13 amino acids. Trimming cost V 5 bases and J 7 bases, with 11 bases left between them. The V gene's germline CDR1 is SEHNR and CDR2 FQNEAQ (reference sequence). The CDR3 sequence is CASSPSVLEKLFF. The CDR3 DNA follows: TGTGCCAGCAGCCCGTCGGTGCTTGAAAAACTGTTTTTT.

This clone came up a few times. V is TRBV27 and J is TRBJ1-1; tentatively, D is TRBD1 (5 bases). CDR1 is MNHEY, CDR2 SMNVEV, per germline (reference sequence). The CDR3 runs 14 residues. V shed 6 bases and J shed 0 bases, with 11 bases lying between them. The DNA for the CDR3 is TGTGCCAGCAGCCGACAGAGAATGAACACTGAAGCTTTCTTT. This translates into CASSRQRMNTEAFF.

V gene TRBV19 combines with J gene TRBJ1-4, with D possibly matching TRBD1 (5 bases). The V end was cut by 4 bases, the J end by 4 bases, with 10 bases between. This CDR3 region has 14 residues. The V gene's germline CDR1 is LNHDA and CDR2 SQIVND (reference sequence). CDR3 amino acids: CASSTRRGNEKLFF. The CDR3 DNA sequence: TGTGCCAGTAGTACCCGGAGGGGTAATGAAAAACTGTTTTTT.

The genes are TRBV30 and TRBJ1-6; D might be TRBD1 (5 bases). Germline V gene data show CDR1 as GTSNPN and CDR2 as SVGIG (reference sequence). This CDR3 contains 15 residues. Deletions cut 1 base from V and 3 bases from J, with 10 bases between. CDR3 sequence: CAWSGRQYYNSPLHF. For the CDR3, the DNA is TGTGCCTGGAGTGGGAGACAGTACTATAATTCACCCCTCCACTTT. Together with reference TRBV30 and TRBJ1-6, the CDR3 gives the full variable domain: SQTIHQWPATLVQPVGSPLSLECTVEGTSNPNLYWYRQAAGRGLQLLFYSVGIGQISSEVPQNLSASRPQDRQFILSSKKLLLSDSGFYLCAWSGRQYYNSPLHFGNGTRLTVT.

V is TRBV19 and J is TRBJ1-1; maybe TRBD1 (5 bases). Trimming left V 3 bases short and J 3 bases short, with 14 bases between. This CDR3 comprises 15 residues. Looked up from germline, CDR1 is LNHDA and CDR2 is SQIVND (reference sequence). The CDR3 spells CASSIRGVGDTEAFF. CDR3 DNA sequence: TGTGCCAGTAGTATTCGGGGGGTTGGGGACACTGAAGCTTTCTTT.

The rearrangement joins TRBV7-3 to TRBJ2-2; TRBD2 might be the D (5 bases). The CDR3 covers 13 residues. Trimming removed 5 bases from V and 6 bases from J, with 10 bases in between. Germline CDR1 is SGHTA and CDR2 is FQGTGA. The CDR3 coding sequence is TGTGCCAGCAGCCCCGCGGGCGCCGGGGAGCTGTTTTTT. Protein: CASSPAGAGELFF.

As DNA, the CDR3 is TGTGCCAGCTCACCCGCAGGGGCGCCCACCGGGGAGCTGTTTTTT. Protein product: CASSPAGAPTGELFF. The chain recombines TRBV18 with TRBJ2-2; D is possibly TRBD1 (6 bases). Trimming pared 3 bases from V and 4 bases from J, leaving 12 bases between. From germline, CDR1 is KGHSH and CDR2 LQKENI. The CDR3 totals 15 residues.

This chain connects TRBV14 to TRBJ2-5; possibly TRBD2 for D (6 bases). The ends were cut back, 5 bases at V and 5 bases at J, with 12 bases in the middle. The CDR3 runs 13 residues. The germline V gene has CDR1 SGHDN and CDR2 FVKESK. The CDR3 DNA reads TGTGCCAGCAGCTCACTAGCTTGGGAGACCCAGTACTTC. Protein product: CASSSLAWETQYF.

The gene calls are TRBV4-1 and TRBJ1-2, with 7 bases fitting TRBD1. CDR1 and CDR2 from the germline V gene are MGHRA and YSYEKL. V lost 2 bases and J lost 4; bases outside the gene matches: 7. This CDR3 is 15 amino acids long. CDR3 coding DNA: TGCGCCAGCAGCCAATCCGAACGGGACAGCTATGGCTACACCTTC. Residues: CASSQSERDSYGYTF.

Note on this clone: Other DNA sequences within the sample encode an identical CDR3. V and J are TRBV7-8 and TRBJ1-6, with TRBD1 matching 9 bases. J gave up 7 bases and V 5 bases, and 3 bases lay outside the gene matches. This CDR3 is 14 amino acids long. CDR1 and CDR2 (germline): SGHVS, FQNEAQ. The CDR3, as DNA: TGTGCCAGCAGCCCCGACAGGGGGAATTCACCCCTCCACTTT. Amino acid sequence: CASSPDRGNSPLHF.

By share, this clone counts as medium-sized. V gene TRBV5-1 combines with J gene TRBJ1-4; TRBD1 aligns across 9 bases. Trimming cost V 4 bases and J 3 bases; bases outside gene matches: 4. The CDR3 covers 15 residues. CDR1 and CDR2 from the germline V gene are SGHRS and YFSETQ. The DNA of the CDR3 is TGCGCCAGCAGCGGACAGGGGTTGCCTAATGAAAAACTGTTTTTT. This translates into CASSGQGLPNEKLFF.

V and J are TRBV3-1 (or the pseudogene TRBV3-2) and TRBJ2-1; no reliable D call. The CDR3 contains 12 residues. The V gene lost 0 bases and the J gene lost 9 bases, with 6 bases spanning the gap. CDR1 LGHDT and CDR2 YNNKEL come from the germline V gene (reference sequence). In DNA, the CDR3 is TGTGCCAGCAGCCAAGATCGAGGTGAGCAGTTCTTC. Translated: CASSQDRGEQFF.

The chain recombines TRBV6-6 with TRBJ1-6; the match to TRBD1 covers 7 bases. Germline CDR1 MNHNY, CDR2 SVGAGI (reference sequence). V gave up 10 bases and J gave up 4 bases; unmatched junction bases: 7. The CDR3 covers 14 residues. The CDR3 spells CATRTGEYNSPLHF. CDR3 coding DNA: TGTGCCACCAGAACAGGGGAGTATAATTCACCCCTCCACTTT.

This chain uses TRBV2 with TRBJ1-4; the match to TRBD1 covers 7 bases. CDR1 and CDR2 (germline): SNHLY, FYNNEI. After removal of 6 bases from V and 7 bases from J, the junction contained 8 bases not matched to a gene. CDR3 length equals 14 residues. The CDR3 DNA sequence: TGTGCCAGCAGGACAGGGTTAGGAGGTGAAAAACTGTTTTTT. Its protein is CASRTGLGGEKLFF.

This clone was counted a few times. This chain joins TRBV5-1 and TRBJ2-1, with 9 bases that match TRBD2. Germline V CDR1 and CDR2: SGHRS, YFSETQ. The junction had 8 bases not matched to a gene; V was cut back by 4 bases and J by 3 bases. There are 16 residues in the CDR3. CDR3 in amino acids: CASSALAGANYNEQFF. The CDR3 DNA sequence: TGCGCCAGCAGCGCTTTAGCGGGGGCTAACTACAATGAGCAGTTCTTC.

The genes are TRBV7-3 and TRBJ2-1; a possible D gene is TRBD2 (6 bases). This CDR3 spans 14 amino acids. V gave up 2 bases and J gave up 8 bases, with 13 bases separating them. The germline V gene has CDR1 SGHTA and CDR2 FQGTGA. The CDR3 nucleotides read TGTGCCAGCAGCTTAGAGCGGGTGGGCCATGAGCAGTTCTTC. Amino acid sequence: CASSLERVGHEQFF.

This chain joins TRBV19 and TRBJ1-5; D is possibly TRBD1 (6 bases). The V and J ends lost 3 bases and 5 bases respectively, with 14 bases between them. Germline CDR1 is LNHDA and CDR2 is SQIVND (reference sequence). The CDR3 has 15 amino acids. CDR3 region: CASSIEGHRYQPQHF. CDR3 sequence (DNA): TGTGCCAGTAGTATTGAGGGACACCGATATCAGCCCCAGCATTTT.

This sequence joins TRBV5-1 and TRBJ1-4, with 8 bases aligning to TRBD1. This CDR3 is 16 amino acids long. Losses at the gene ends were 4 bases for V and 3 bases for J; bases not matched to a gene: 8. Per the germline V gene, CDR1 is SGHRS and CDR2 is YFSETQ. The CDR3 nucleotides are TGCGCCAGCAGCCTAGGCTGGACAGGGCCTAATGAAAAACTGTTTTTT. Translated: CASSLGWTGPNEKLFF.

The CDR3 loop reads CASSPTLTEAFF. CDR3 nucleotide sequence: TGTGCCAGCTCACCGACATTGACTGAAGCTTTCTTT. This chain uses TRBV18 with TRBJ1-1; D remains unclear. Trimming pared 3 bases from V and 5 bases from J, leaving 7 bases between. This CDR3 spans 12 amino acids. The germline V gene has CDR1 KGHSH and CDR2 LQKENI.

This clone was counted only a few times. The V gene is TRBV12-3 or TRBV12-4, the J gene TRBJ1-1; D not resolved. V was trimmed by 1 base and J by 7 bases, leaving 7 bases between them. The CDR3 is 12 residues long. The CDR3 protein is CASSLGEGEAFF. In DNA, the CDR3 is TGTGCCAGCAGTTTAGGGGAGGGTGAAGCTTTCTTT.

The chain employs TRBV2 and TRBJ1-6; no clear D. Deletions cut 6 bases from V and 0 bases from J, with 3 bases between. The CDR3 is 13 residues long. The germline gives CDR1 SNHLY, CDR2 FYNNEI. The CDR3 spells CASRSSYNSPLHF. In nucleotides, the CDR3 is TGTGCCAGCAGGAGCTCCTATAATTCACCCCTCCACTTT.

This CDR3 reads CASSERRGPNYGYTF. DNA of the CDR3: TGTGCCAGCAGTGAAAGGAGAGGGCCTAACTATGGCTACACCTTC. The chain employs TRBV2 and TRBJ1-2; no definite D call. This CDR3 is 15 amino acids long. Germline lookup yields CDR1 SNHLY and CDR2 FYNNEI. V gave up 2 bases and J gave up 0 bases, with 10 bases separating them.

The chain combines TRBV5-1 with TRBJ2-3, with D possibly matching TRBD1 (5 bases). The CDR3 is 14 residues long. Trimming shortened V by 1 base and J by 7 bases, and 13 bases separated the two germline ends. Germline V gene lookup returns CDR1 SGHRS and CDR2 YFSETQ. The chain's CDR3 is CASSLKDTFHTQYF. The CDR3 nucleotides are TGCGCCAGCAGCTTGAAGGACACCTTCCATACGCAGTATTTT.

The chain recombines TRBV5-1 with TRBJ2-7, with 7 positions matching TRBD1. The germline V gene encodes CDR1 SGHRS and CDR2 YFSETQ. V shed 4 bases and J 2 bases; nucleotides not matched to a gene: 9. This CDR3 region has 15 residues. The CDR3 reads CASSAQGVGPYEQYF. In nucleotides, the CDR3 is TGCGCCAGCAGCGCTCAGGGGGTGGGCCCCTACGAGCAGTACTTC.

The gene calls are TRBV29-1 and TRBJ2-2; the D is unclear. Germline assignment: CDR1 SQVTM and CDR2 ANQGSEA. Trimming shortened V by 7 bases and J by 7 bases, and 13 bases separated the two germline ends. The CDR3 covers 12 residues. This CDR3 is CSARTVGGELFF. In nucleotides, the CDR3 is TGCAGCGCCCGAACGGTTGGCGGGGAGCTGTTTTTT.

This clone was seen repeatedly, ten times or more. J is TRBJ2-7 and V is TRBV5-1; 11 bases line up with TRBD2. V lost 4 bases, J lost 6 bases, and 9 bases stayed unmatched. This CDR3 has 15 amino acids. Per the germline V gene, CDR1 is SGHRS and CDR2 is YFSETQ. CDR3 in amino acids: CASSPIPSGGLEQYF. In nucleotides, the CDR3 is TGCGCCAGCAGCCCAATCCCTAGCGGGGGGCTCGAGCAGTACTTC.

This clone was detected a few times. The chain joins TRBV30 to TRBJ1-3; a weak D match, TRBD1 (5 bases). Germline assignment: CDR1 GTSNPN and CDR2 SVGIG (reference sequence). Deletions cut 0 bases from V and 4 bases from J, with 10 bases between. The CDR3 covers 14 residues. CDR3 residues: CAWSVRRGGNTIYF. CDR3 in DNA: TGTGCCTGGAGTGTACGGAGGGGCGGAAACACCATATATTTT.